The rows below give T cell receptor beta chains drawn from one sample of a study of blood T cell repertoires in COVID-19. Clones were sequenced by immunoSEQ multiplex PCR, and TCRdb holds only the in-frame ones, with some missing. The table records roughly 200,000 clones, under 90% of them present only once. Specimen: peripheral blood. The receptors were gathered from a man aged 55 to 69 with acute or convalescent COVID-19. The CDR3 runs from the conserved cysteine through the conserved F or W. Rows give clone size only sometimes, using once, few, many, or a class for an expanded clone.

v_gene,j_gene,abundance,CDR3aa
TRBV20-1,TRBJ1-6,-,CSASSGMNSPLHF
TRBV28,TRBJ1-2,-,CASSLARGSYTF
TRBV14,TRBJ2-6,-,CASSPPNGANVLTF
TRBV4-1,TRBJ1-4,-,CASSQGQGREKLFF
TRBV19,TRBJ1-4,-,CASSIVPQGNEKLFF
TRBV6-5,TRBJ1-1,many,CASSPNTGDTEAFF
TRBV5-1,TRBJ2-3,-,CASSSALLAGGFTDTQYF
TRBV12-5,TRBJ1-5,-,CASGPKGAEPQHF
TRBV7-7,TRBJ2-3,-,CASSRSGGSGDTQYF
TRBV7-2,TRBJ2-1,-,CASGQRGGLYNEQFF
TRBV7-2,TRBJ2-7,-,CASSLDGQGLEQYF
TRBV19,TRBJ1-2,-,CASNNRVSVYGYTF
TRBV4-1,TRBJ1-1,-,CASSLRQGATRTAFF
TRBV6-4,TRBJ1-5,-,CASSDPSRDRADPLNQPQHF
TRBV29-1,TRBJ1-5,-,CSVRPSPNQPQHF
TRBV10-3,TRBJ2-3,-,CAISGRGGQATDTQYF
TRBV6-2/TRBV6-3,TRBJ2-1,-,CASSYPVAYNEQFF
TRBV24-1,TRBJ2-5,-,CATSDPGTGQETQYF
TRBV7-9,TRBJ2-1,-,CASSTSESLHEQFF
TRBV5-4,TRBJ2-6,-,CASSWGQGPSSGANVLTF
TRBV10-3,TRBJ1-2,once,CAISSGTGYGYTF
TRBV12-3/TRBV12-4,TRBJ1-5,-,CASSLGALQPQHF
TRBV24-1,TRBJ2-7,-,CATSDGPYEQYF
TRBV3-1/TRBV3-2,TRBJ1-2,-,CASTMTTVANYGYTF
TRBV28,TRBJ2-1,once,CASSFGGGTHYNEQFF
TRBV29-1,TRBJ1-2,few,CSVDWQGIGYGYTF
TRBV19,TRBJ1-4,-,CASSVRDRIATTNEKLFF